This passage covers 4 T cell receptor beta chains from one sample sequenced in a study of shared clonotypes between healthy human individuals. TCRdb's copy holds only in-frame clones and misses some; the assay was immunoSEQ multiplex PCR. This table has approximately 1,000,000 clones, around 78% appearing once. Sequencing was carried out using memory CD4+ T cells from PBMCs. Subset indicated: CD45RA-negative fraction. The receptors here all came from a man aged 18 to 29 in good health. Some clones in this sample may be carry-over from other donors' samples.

CDR3 protein: CASSLAGGGITEAFF. The DNA of the CDR3 is TGCGCCAGCAGCTTGGCGGGCGGGGGTATTACTGAAGCTTTCTTT. The V call is TRBV5-1, the J call TRBJ1-1; possible D gene TRBD1, 5 bases. Trimming removed 0 bases at V and 5 bases at J, with 14 bases between. There are 15 residues in the CDR3. Germline CDR1 reads SGHRS; CDR2 reads YFSETQ.

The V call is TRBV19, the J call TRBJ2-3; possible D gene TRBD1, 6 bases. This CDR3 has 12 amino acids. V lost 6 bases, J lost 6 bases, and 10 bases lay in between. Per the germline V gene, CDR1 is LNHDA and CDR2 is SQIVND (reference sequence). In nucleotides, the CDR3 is TGTGCCAGTAGCCCCCAGGGGGATACGCAGTATTTT. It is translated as CASSPQGDTQYF.

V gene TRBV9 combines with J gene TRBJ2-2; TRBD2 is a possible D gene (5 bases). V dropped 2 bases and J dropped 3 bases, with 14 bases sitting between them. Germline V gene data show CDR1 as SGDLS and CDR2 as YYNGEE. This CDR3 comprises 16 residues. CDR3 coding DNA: TGTGCCAGCAGCGTTGGCCCGGGAAGAGACACCGGGGAGCTGTTTTTT. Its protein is CASSVGPGRDTGELFF.

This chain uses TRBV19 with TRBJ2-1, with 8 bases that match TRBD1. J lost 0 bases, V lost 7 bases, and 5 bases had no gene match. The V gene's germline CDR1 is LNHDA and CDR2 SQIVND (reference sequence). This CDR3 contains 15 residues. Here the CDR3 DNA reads TGTGCCAGTACCGACAGGGGTAGCTCCTACAATGAGCAGTTCTTC. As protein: CASTDRGSSYNEQFF.